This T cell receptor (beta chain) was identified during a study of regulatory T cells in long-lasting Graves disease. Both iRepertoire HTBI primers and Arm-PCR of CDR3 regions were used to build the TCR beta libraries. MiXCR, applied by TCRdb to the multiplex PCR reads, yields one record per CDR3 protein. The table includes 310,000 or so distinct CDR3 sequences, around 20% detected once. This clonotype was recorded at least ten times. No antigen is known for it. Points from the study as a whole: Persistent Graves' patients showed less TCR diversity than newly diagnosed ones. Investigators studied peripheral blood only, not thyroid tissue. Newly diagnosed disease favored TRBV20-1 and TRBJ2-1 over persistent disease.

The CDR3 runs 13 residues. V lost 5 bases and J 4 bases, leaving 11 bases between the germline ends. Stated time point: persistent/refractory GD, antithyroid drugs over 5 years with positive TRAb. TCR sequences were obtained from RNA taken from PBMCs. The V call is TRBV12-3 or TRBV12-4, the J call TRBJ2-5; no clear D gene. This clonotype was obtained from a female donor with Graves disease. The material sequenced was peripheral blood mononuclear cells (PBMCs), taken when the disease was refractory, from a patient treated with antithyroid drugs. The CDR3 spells CASSTDAPETQYF. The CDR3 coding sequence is TGTGCCAGCAGTACCGACGCGCCAGAGACCCAGTACTTC.